The next 2 T cell receptor beta chains were all read from a single sample in a study of blood T cell repertoires in COVID-19. Assay used: immunoSEQ multiplex PCR; TCRdb lists only in-frame clones, some missing. The sample holds about 260,000 clones, around 90% seen once. The sequenced sample consisted of PBMCs or T cells enriched from blood (not recorded which). Receptors originate from a man aged 50 or older who had been exposed to COVID-19.

The chain joins TRBV11-3 to TRBJ2-7; maybe TRBD1 (7 bases). The germline gives CDR1 SGHNT, CDR2 YENEEA. The CDR3 runs to 17 residues. Deletions cut 5 bases from V and 0 bases from J, with 20 bases between. The CDR3 loop is CASSPPQGGYPSYEQYF. CDR3 coding DNA: TGTGCCAGCAGCCCCCCCCAGGGGGGTTACCCCTCCTACGAGCAGTACTTC.

Only one count was recorded for this clone. Its ends do not fully match the called genes, so a read error is possible. The chain is built from TRBV18 and TRBJ1-3; TRBD1 matches at 8 bases. The germline gives CDR1 KGHSH, CDR2 LQKENI. This CDR3 has 11 amino acids. The DNA for the CDR3 is TGTGCCAGCTCACCGGGACAGGATCTTACGTTT. This gives the protein CASSPGQDLTF.